Many counts were recorded for the clone carrying this T cell receptor beta chain. No antigen is known for it. The source material, RNA transcripts, was used to amplify TCR beta CDR3 regions. Carried out on the TCR CDR3, a first-round RT-PCR used the HTBI primer set. Via MiXCR, TCRdb re-called the multiplex PCR reads, giving one row per CDR3 protein. The sample yields 400,000 to 500,000 distinct CDR3 sequences, about 15% seen once. Uncontrolled infection, other autoimmune disease, pregnancy or lactation led to exclusion. Germline values: CDR1 DFQATT, CDR2 SNEGSKA (reference sequence). The CDR3 runs 16 residues. Trimming left V 3 bases short and J 0 bases short, with 16 bases between. The sample originates from a study of T cells in Graves' hyperthyroidism and ophthalmopathy. General study points: In blood, most of the thyroid clonotypes expanded above 0.001 were also present. Ophthalmopathy was identified by the model a median about 6.4 months ahead of onset.

This receptor was obtained from a man younger than 35 with Graves' ophthalmopathy. The chain is built from TRBV20-1 and TRBJ2-3; D unresolved. Sequencing was carried out using blood. The CDR3 DNA reads TGCAGTGCTAGTTCGGCGTCTTCTCCTAGCACAGATACGCAGTATTTT. It translates to CSASSASSPSTDTQYF.